This record concerns one T cell receptor (beta chain) sequence. This sample is part of a study of blood T cell repertoires in COVID-19. At the level of the study: Acute and convalescent COVID-19 specimens originated in the United States, Italy and Spain. From T cells, B-cell-depleted T cells, or PBMCs came the material, which was cDNA or gDNA.

This CDR3 has 12 residues. Germline V CDR1 and CDR2: LNHNV, YYDKDF (reference sequence). The ends were cut back, 0 bases at V and 10 bases at J, with 7 bases in the middle. Per the authors' pipeline: Reference gene primer amplification gave estimated nucleated cell counts. Repertoires were generated with immunoSEQ multiplex PCR, while TCRdb's copy carries only in-frame clones and drops some. That table furnishes V, J and clone size, whereas the DNA furnished D and trimming. The table shows 100,000 to 150,000 clones, with approximately 90% occurring only once. The rearrangement links TRBV15 to TRBJ1-3, with no clear D. The clonotype comes from a man aged 45-65 years with acute or convalescent COVID-19. The sample comprised peripheral blood. The CDR3 DNA reads as TGTGCCACCAGCAGAGATGGTACAACCATATATTTT. Protein sequence: CATSRDGTTIYF.